This entry lists 9 T cell receptor beta chains sequenced from one sample in a study of a mutant IDH1 vaccine in newly diagnosed glioma (dated by TCRdb to the early 2020s). Interpreted using the paper, the time point label stands for: week 11, during vaccination. A 20-mer mutant IDH1 peptide at 300 micrograms in Montanide made up each vaccine dose, which was injected subcutaneously together with topical imiquimod. For these receptors, no antigen is known. Preparation of the library involved the immunoSEQ multiplex PCR assay. In its TCRdb copy, this immuneACCESS table keeps in-frame sequences only and misses some clones. Where compared with another copy, unresolved V genes explain less than half of these, and the others have no known cause. Recorded for this sample are about 130,000 clones; 80% of them occurred a single time. 4.5% to 7% of the sample goes to the ten largest clones. The sample in question was PBMCs, obtained from a glioma patient whose treatment included an IDH1 peptide vaccine. These receptors all come from a man aged 35 to 55 with glioma.

This clone was observed a handful of times. The chain is built from TRBV30 and TRBJ1-5; no reliable D call. The V gene's germline CDR1 is GTSNPN and CDR2 SVGIG (reference sequence). V gave up 1 base and J gave up 0 bases, with 7 bases separating them. This CDR3 has 14 amino acids. This CDR3 is CAWSEHYSNQPQHF. DNA of the CDR3: TGTGCCTGGAGTGAGCATTATAGCAATCAGCCCCAGCATTTT.

V gene TRBV7-2 combines with J gene TRBJ2-7; D is uncertain. This CDR3 has 14 amino acids. The germline CDR1 and CDR2 sequences are SGHTA and FQGNSA. V was pared by 5 bases and J by 7 bases, with 18 bases between. DNA of the CDR3: TGTGCCAGCAGCCCGCAGGTCGTATTGGGTGAGCAGTACTTC. Amino acids: CASSPQVVLGEQYF.

The chain joins TRBV7-2 to TRBJ2-3; no firm D call. CDR3 length equals 15 residues. Looked up from germline, CDR1 is SGHTA and CDR2 is FQGNSA. The germline V and J ends were trimmed by 2 bases and 4 bases, with 13 bases remaining between them. In nucleotides, the CDR3 is TGTGCCAGCAGCTTAACGGTAGAATTTGCAGATACGCAGTATTTT. As protein: CASSLTVEFADTQYF.

V and J are TRBV7-9 and TRBJ2-7, with 9 bases identical to TRBD2. The CDR3 contains 15 residues. Germline values: CDR1 SEHNR, CDR2 FQNEAQ (reference sequence). V shed 0 bases, J shed 1 base, and the junction held 1 base outside the gene matches. The CDR3 sequence: CASSLAAGGSYEQYF. The CDR3 nucleotides read TGTGCCAGCAGCTTAGCCGCGGGGGGGTCCTACGAGCAGTACTTC.

The chain uses TRBV30 and TRBJ2-3; possible D gene TRBD2, 5 bases. Trimming pared 4 bases from V and 3 bases from J, leaving 17 bases between. Germline lookup yields CDR1 GTSNPN and CDR2 SVGIG (reference sequence). The CDR3 consists of 15 residues. CDR3 DNA: TGTGCCTGGACAGCCCCTAGCAAATTTACAGATACGCAGTATTTT. Encoded protein: CAWTAPSKFTDTQYF.

The chain combines TRBV28 with TRBJ2-7; TRBD1 aligns across 10 bases. Germline V gene data show CDR1 as MDHEN and CDR2 as SYDVKM. This CDR3 comprises 15 residues. The V and J ends lost 8 bases and 2 bases, in that order; junction bases with no gene match: 9. The CDR3, as DNA: TGTGCCAGCCTCACGACAGGGGGCGCTACCTACGAGCAGTACTTC. Translation: CASLTTGGATYEQYF.

This chain's CDR3 is CASRVNTEAFF. CDR3 nucleotides: TGCGCCAGCAGGGTGAACACTGAAGCTTTCTTT. This chain uses TRBV5-1 with TRBJ1-1; D is unresolved. Per the germline V gene, CDR1 is SGHRS and CDR2 is YFSETQ. Trimming removed 5 bases from V and 0 bases from J, with 2 bases in between. The length of the CDR3 is 11 residues.

The rearrangement links TRBV10-3 to TRBJ1-3; D is ambiguous. CDR1 is ENHRY and CDR2 is SYGVKD in the germline V gene. V was pared by 3 bases and J by 0 bases, with 9 bases between. CDR3 length: 15 amino acids. The CDR3 loop reads CAISDRVSSGNTIYF. In DNA form, the CDR3 reads TGTGCCATCAGTGATCGAGTTAGCTCTGGAAACACCATATATTTT.

V is TRBV7-6 and J is TRBJ1-3; no reliable D call. In germline, CDR1 is SGHVS, CDR2 FNYEAQ. Trimming pared 5 bases from V and 0 bases from J, leaving 14 bases between. The CDR3 consists of 16 residues. The CDR3 coding sequence is TGTGCCAGCAGCGCTGACGGATACCGCTCTGGAAACACCATATATTTT. Translation: CASSADGYRSGNTIYF.